The rows below give T cell receptor beta chains drawn from one sample of a study of identifying expanded T cells in peripheral blood. Profiling relied on immunoSEQ multiplex PCR, and the TCRdb table lists in-frame clones only, not all of them. This table has about 98,000 clones, approximately 88% appearing once. The sample comprised blood. The receptors were sampled from a person aged 18-70 years in good health. Both conserved end residues are part of each CDR3. The D gene is left open where the match is weak. Size is stated for part of the rows, as once, few or many counts, or as a class when the clone is expanded.

v_call	d_call	j_call	clone_size	cdr3_aa	cdr3_nt
TRBV15	-	TRBJ1-3	-	CATSTLLDSGNTIYF	TGTGCCACCAGCACGCTCTTAGACTCTGGAAACACCATATATTTT
TRBV11-2	-	TRBJ1-1	-	CASSPLGTEAFF	TGTGCCAGCAGCCCCCTCGGCACTGAAGCTTTCTTT
TRBV5-5	-	TRBJ2-5	-	CASSWGETQYF	TGTGCCAGCAGCTGGGGAGAGACCCAGTACTTC
TRBV9	-	TRBJ2-4	-	CASSVGGLDTKNIQYF	TGTGCCAGCAGCGTAGGCGGTTTAGATACCAAAAACATTCAGTACTTC
TRBV5-1	TRBD1	TRBJ1-1	once	CASSLAGTGGVGAFF	TGCGCCAGCAGCTTGGCTGGGACAGGGGGAGTCGGAGCTTTCTTT
TRBV9	-	TRBJ2-7	-	CASSVEGMGSYEQYF	TGTGCCAGCAGCGTAGAGGGGATGGGGTCCTACGAGCAGTACTTC
TRBV11-2	TRBD2	TRBJ2-5	-	CASSTTSGGARTQYF	TGTGCCAGCAGCACCACTAGCGGGGGGGCTAGGACCCAGTACTTC
TRBV18	-	TRBJ1-5	few	CASSPDNQPQHF	TGTGCCAGCTCACCAGACAATCAGCCCCAGCATTTT
TRBV7-2	-	TRBJ2-5	-	CASSFARLTETQYF	TGTGCCAGCAGCTTCGCCAGGCTCACGGAGACCCAGTACTTC
TRBV19	-	TRBJ2-4	-	CASSPLHGSKNIQYF	TGTGCCAGTAGTCCCCTCCATGGGTCCAAAAACATTCAGTACTTC
TRBV7-2	-	TRBJ1-1	once	CASSSTMMNTEAFF	TGTGCCAGCAGCTCGACAATGATGAACACTGAAGCTTTCTTT
TRBV9	-	TRBJ1-3	-	CASSVDMVVGNTIYF	TGTGCCAGCAGCGTAGATATGGTCGTGGGAAACACCATATATTTT
TRBV7-9	-	TRBJ1-4	-	CASSALTEEKLFF	TGTGCCAGCAGCGCCTTGACAGAGGAAAAACTGTTTTTT
TRBV19	-	TRBJ2-3	-	CASGGPGPTDTQYF	TGTGCCAGTGGGGGGCCGGGTCCCACAGATACGCAGTATTTT
TRBV9	-	TRBJ2-5	-	CASSRAGVETQYF	TGTGCCAGCAGTCGGGCAGGGGTCGAGACCCAGTACTTC
TRBV4-1	-	TRBJ1-1	-	CASSQKRGTITEAFF	TGCGCCAGCAGCCAAAAACGGGGGACCATCACTGAAGCTTTCTTT
TRBV6-5	-	TRBJ2-1	-	CASSYTHNEQFF	TGTGCCAGCAGTTACACTCACAATGAGCAGTTCTTC
TRBV28	-	TRBJ1-3	once	CASSSTDRSGNTIYF	TGTGCCAGCAGTTCAACCGACAGGTCTGGAAACACCATATATTTT
TRBV15	TRBD2	TRBJ2-1	-	CATSTGLAGVREQFF	TGTGCCACCAGCACGGGACTAGCGGGAGTTCGGGAGCAGTTCTTC
TRBV5-1	-	TRBJ2-1	-	CASSLYRLYNEQFF	TGCGCCAGCAGCTTGTACAGGCTCTACAATGAGCAGTTCTTC
TRBV6-5	-	TRBJ2-5	-	CASSYSGYQETQYF	TGTGCCAGCAGTTATTCAGGGTACCAAGAGACCCAGTACTTC
TRBV19	TRBD2	TRBJ2-7	-	CASSDTSGKSSYEQYF	TGTGCCAGTAGCGATACTAGCGGGAAGAGCTCCTACGAGCAGTACTTC
TRBV6-1	-	TRBJ1-4	-	CASSEYGTQAKLFF	TGTGCCAGCAGTGAATACGGGACCCAGGCCAAACTGTTTTTT
TRBV6-1	-	TRBJ1-1	-	CASSSGTGSTEAFF	TGTGCCAGCAGTTCCGGGACGGGTTCTACCGAAGCTTTCTTT
TRBV7-7	-	TRBJ2-2	-	CASSLGTANTGELFF	TGTGCCAGCAGCTTGGGGACGGCGAACACCGGGGAGCTGTTTTTT
TRBV7-9	-	TRBJ1-5	few	CASSHGPDQPQHF	TGTGCCAGCAGTCATGGCCCAGATCAGCCCCAGCATTTT
TRBV5-1	-	TRBJ2-7	-	CASSVLQGREQYF	TGCGCCAGCAGCGTACTACAGGGCCGGGAGCAGTACTTC
TRBV5-1	TRBD1	TRBJ2-7	-	CASSSGTGGGITYEQYF	TGCGCCAGCAGCTCAGGGACAGGGGGCGGAATTACCTACGAGCAGTACTTC
TRBV6-5	-	TRBJ2-1	-	CASSGIVDEQFF	TGTGCCAGCAGTGGGATCGTCGATGAGCAGTTCTTC
TRBV5-4	TRBD2	TRBJ2-7	-	CASSRGGDGKDEQYF	TGTGCCAGCAGCCGGGGAGGGGACGGTAAGGACGAGCAGTACTTC
TRBV30	-	TRBJ2-3	-	CAYEGGRLKSQSTDTQYF	TGTGCCTACGAGGGGGGCAGGTTAAAATCCCAAAGCACAGATACGCAGTATTTT
TRBV29-1	-	TRBJ1-1	-	CSVATGNTEAFF	TGCAGCGTCGCCACAGGGAACACTGAAGCTTTCTTT